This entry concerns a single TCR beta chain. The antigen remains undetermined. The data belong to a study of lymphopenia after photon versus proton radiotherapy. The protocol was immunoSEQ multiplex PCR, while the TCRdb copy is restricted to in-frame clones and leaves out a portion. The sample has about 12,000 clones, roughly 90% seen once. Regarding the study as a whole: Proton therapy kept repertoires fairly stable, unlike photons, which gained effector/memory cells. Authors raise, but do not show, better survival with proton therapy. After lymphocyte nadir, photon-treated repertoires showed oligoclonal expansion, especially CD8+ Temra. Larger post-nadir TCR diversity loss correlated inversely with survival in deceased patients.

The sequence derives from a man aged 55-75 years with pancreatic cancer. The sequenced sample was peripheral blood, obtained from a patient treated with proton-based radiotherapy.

The CDR3 spells CASSQVKGEETQYF. For the CDR3, the DNA is TGCGCCAGCAGCCAAGTCAAGGGGGAAGAGACCCAGTACTTC. The chain combines TRBV4-3 with TRBJ2-5; weak D call: TRBD1 (6 bases). Per the germline V gene, CDR1 is LGHNA and CDR2 is YSLEER. V was trimmed by 1 base and J by 3 bases, leaving 9 bases between them. The CDR3 has 14 amino acids.